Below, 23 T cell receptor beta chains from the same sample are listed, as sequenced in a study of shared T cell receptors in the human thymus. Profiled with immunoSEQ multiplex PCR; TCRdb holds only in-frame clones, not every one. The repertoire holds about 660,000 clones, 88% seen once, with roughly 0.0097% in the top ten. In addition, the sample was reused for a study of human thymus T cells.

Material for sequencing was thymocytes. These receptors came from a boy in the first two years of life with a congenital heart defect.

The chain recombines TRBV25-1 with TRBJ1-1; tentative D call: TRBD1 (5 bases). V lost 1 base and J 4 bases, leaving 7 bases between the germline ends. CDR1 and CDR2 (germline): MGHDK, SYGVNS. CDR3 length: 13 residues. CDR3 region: CASSESGPTEAFF. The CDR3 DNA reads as TGTGCCAGCAGTGAATCAGGGCCCACTGAAGCTTTCTTT.

CDR3 bases: TGTGCCAGCAGCTTAGACAGAAACTCCTACAATGAGCAGTTCTTC. Protein: CASSLDRNSYNEQFF. The chain carries TRBV7-3 and TRBJ2-1; D perhaps matches TRBD1 (5 bases). The CDR3 runs to 15 residues. Between the trimmed V and J ends, which lost 2 bases and 0 bases, there was a span of 8 bases. Germline lookup yields CDR1 SGHTA and CDR2 FQGTGA.

The CDR3 loop reads CASSPLSGDTDTQYF. CDR3 coding DNA: TGTGCCAGCAGCCCACTAAGCGGAGACACAGATACGCAGTATTTT. J is TRBJ2-3 and V is TRBV11-2, with a possible D match to TRBD2 (5 bases). CDR1 SGHAT and CDR2 FQNNGV come from the germline V gene. V lost 5 bases and J 2 bases, leaving 14 bases between the germline ends. The CDR3 spans 15 residues.

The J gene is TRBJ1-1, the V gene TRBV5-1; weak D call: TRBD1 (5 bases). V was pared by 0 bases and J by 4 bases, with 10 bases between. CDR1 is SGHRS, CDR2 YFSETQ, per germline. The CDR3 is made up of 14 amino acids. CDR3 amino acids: CASSLVSGVTEAFF. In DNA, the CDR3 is TGCGCCAGCAGCTTGGTGTCGGGGGTCACTGAAGCTTTCTTT.

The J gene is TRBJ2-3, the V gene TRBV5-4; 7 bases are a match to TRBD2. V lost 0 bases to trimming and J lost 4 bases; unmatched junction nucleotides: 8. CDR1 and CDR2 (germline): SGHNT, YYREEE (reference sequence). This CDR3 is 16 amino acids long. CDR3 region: CASSLGRGSFADTQYF. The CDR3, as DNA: TGTGCCAGCAGCTTGGGTCGCGGGAGCTTTGCAGATACGCAGTATTTT. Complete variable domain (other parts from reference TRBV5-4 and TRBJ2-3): ETGVTQSPTHLIKTRGQQVTLRCSSQSGHNTVSWYQQALGQGPQFIFQYYREEENGRGNFPPRFSGLQFPNYSSELNVNALELDDSALYLCASSLGRGSFADTQYFGPGTRLTVL.

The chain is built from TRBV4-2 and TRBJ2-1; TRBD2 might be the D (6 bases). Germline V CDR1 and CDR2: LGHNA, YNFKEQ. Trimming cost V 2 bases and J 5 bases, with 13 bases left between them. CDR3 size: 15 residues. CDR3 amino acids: CASSQRDSQDNEQFF. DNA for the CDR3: TGTGCCAGCAGCCAACGGGACTCCCAGGACAATGAGCAGTTCTTC.

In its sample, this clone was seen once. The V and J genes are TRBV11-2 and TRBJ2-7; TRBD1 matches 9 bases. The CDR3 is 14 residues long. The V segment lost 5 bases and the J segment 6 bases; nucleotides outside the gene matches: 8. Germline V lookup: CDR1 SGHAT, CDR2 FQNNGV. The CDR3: CASSPGQGMCEQYF. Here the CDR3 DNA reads TGTGCCAGCAGCCCGGGACAGGGAATGTGCGAGCAGTACTTC.

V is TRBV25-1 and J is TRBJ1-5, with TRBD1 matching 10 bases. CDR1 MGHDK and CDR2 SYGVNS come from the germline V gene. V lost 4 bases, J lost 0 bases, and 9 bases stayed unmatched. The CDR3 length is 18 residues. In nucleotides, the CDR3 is TGTGCCAGCAGTGGATTGACAGGGGGCGTGGGTAGCAATCAGCCCCAGCATTTT. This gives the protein CASSGLTGGVGSNQPQHF. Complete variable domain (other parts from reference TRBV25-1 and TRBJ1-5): EADIYQTPRYLVIGTGKKITLECSQTMGHDKMYWYQQDPGMELHLIHYSYGVNSTEKGDLSSESTVSRIRTEHFPLTLESARPSHTSQYLCASSGLTGGVGSNQPQHFGDGTRLSIL.

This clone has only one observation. CDR3 loop: CASSLDGPGKGYTF. The DNA for the CDR3 is TGTGCCAGCAGCTTAGACGGGCCAGGGAAAGGCTACACCTTC. The chain joins TRBV7-2 to TRBJ1-2; tentatively, D is TRBD1 (5 bases). This CDR3 has 14 residues. V dropped 1 base and J dropped 8 bases, with 14 bases sitting between them. From germline, CDR1 is SGHTA and CDR2 FQGNSA.

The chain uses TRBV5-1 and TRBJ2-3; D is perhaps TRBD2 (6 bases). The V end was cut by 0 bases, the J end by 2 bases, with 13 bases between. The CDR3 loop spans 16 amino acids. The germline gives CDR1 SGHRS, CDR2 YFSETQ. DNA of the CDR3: TGCGCCAGCAGCTTGGCCACGGAGGGGAACACAGATACGCAGTATTTT. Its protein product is CASSLATEGNTDTQYF.

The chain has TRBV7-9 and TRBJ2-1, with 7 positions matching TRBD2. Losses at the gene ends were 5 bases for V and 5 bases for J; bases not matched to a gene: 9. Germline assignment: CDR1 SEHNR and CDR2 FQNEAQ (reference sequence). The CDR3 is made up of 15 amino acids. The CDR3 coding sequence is TGTGCCAGCAGCCCGTCCGGGAGGATGAACAATGAGCAGTTCTTC. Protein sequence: CASSPSGRMNNEQFF.

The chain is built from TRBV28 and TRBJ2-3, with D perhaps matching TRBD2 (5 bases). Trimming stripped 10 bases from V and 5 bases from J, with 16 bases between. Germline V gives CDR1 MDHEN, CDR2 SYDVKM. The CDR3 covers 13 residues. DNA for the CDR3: TGTGCCACCGACCCAGCGGTGGGAGATACGCAGTATTTT. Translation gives CATDPAVGDTQYF.

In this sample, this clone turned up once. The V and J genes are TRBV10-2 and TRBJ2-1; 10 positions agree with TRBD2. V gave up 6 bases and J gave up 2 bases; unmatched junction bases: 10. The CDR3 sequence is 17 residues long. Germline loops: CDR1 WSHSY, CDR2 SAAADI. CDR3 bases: TGCGCCAGCAGCGACACTACTAGCGGGGCGACCTACAATGAGCAGTTCTTC. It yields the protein CASSDTTSGATYNEQFF.

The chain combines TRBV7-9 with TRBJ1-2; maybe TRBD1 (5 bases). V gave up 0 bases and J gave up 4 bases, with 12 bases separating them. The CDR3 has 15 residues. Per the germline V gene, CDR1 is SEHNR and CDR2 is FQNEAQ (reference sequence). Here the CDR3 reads CASSLAGGDGYGYTF. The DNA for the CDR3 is TGTGCCAGCAGCTTAGCCGGAGGGGATGGCTATGGCTACACCTTC.

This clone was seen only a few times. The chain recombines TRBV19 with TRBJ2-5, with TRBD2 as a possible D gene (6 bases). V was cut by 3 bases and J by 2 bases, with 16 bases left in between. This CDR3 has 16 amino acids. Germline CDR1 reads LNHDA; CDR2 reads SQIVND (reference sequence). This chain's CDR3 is CASSMGRERNQETQYF. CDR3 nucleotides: TGTGCCAGTAGTATGGGACGGGAGAGGAATCAAGAGACCCAGTACTTC.

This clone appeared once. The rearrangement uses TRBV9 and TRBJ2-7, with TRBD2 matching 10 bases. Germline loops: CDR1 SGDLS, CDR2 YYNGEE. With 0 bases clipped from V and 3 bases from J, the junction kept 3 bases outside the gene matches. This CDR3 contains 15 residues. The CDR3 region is CASSVGASGSYEQYF. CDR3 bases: TGTGCCAGCAGCGTAGGGGCTAGCGGGAGCTACGAGCAGTACTTC. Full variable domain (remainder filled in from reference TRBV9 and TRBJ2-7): DSGVTQTPKHLITATGQRVTLRCSPRSGDLSVYWYQQSLDQGLQFLIQYYNGEERAKGNILERFSAQQFPDLHSELNLSSLELGDSALYFCASSVGASGSYEQYFGPGTRLTVT.

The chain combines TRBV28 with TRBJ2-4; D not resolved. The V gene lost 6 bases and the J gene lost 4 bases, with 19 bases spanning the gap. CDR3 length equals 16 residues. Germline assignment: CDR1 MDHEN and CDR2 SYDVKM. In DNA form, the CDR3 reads TGTGCCAGCAGATCTACCGTTTCTACAGATAAAAACATTCAGTACTTC. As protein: CASRSTVSTDKNIQYF.

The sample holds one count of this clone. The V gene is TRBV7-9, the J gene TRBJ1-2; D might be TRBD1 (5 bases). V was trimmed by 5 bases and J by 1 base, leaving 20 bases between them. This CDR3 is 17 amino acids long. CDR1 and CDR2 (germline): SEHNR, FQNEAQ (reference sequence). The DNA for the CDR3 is TGTGCCAGCAGCCTTGGCCCCGGACACCAGGATAACTATGGCTACACCTTC. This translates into CASSLGPGHQDNYGYTF. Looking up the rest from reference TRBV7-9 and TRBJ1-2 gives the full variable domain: DTGVSQNPRHKITKRGQNVTFRCDPISEHNRLYWYRQTLGQGPEFLTYFQNEAQLEKSRLLSDRFSAERPKGSFSTLEIQRTEQGDSAMYLCASSLGPGHQDNYGYTFGSGTRLTVV.

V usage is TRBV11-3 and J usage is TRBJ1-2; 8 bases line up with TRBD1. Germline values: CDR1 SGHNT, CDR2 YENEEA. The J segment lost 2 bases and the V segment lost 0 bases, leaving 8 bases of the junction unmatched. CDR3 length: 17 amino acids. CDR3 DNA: TGTGCCAGCAGCTTAGATCCCGGGACAGGCGGCAACTATGGCTACACCTTC. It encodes CASSLDPGTGGNYGYTF.

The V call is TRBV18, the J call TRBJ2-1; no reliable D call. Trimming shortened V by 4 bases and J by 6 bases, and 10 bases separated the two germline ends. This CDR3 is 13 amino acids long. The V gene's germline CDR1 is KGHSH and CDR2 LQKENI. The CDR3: CASSRVKSNEQFF. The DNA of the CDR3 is TGTGCCAGCTCACGAGTAAAAAGCAATGAGCAGTTCTTC.

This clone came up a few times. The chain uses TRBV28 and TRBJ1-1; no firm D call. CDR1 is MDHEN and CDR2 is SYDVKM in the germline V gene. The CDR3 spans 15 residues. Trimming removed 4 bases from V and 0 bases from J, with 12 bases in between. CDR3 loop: CASSWLAGMNTEAFF. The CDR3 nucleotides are TGTGCCAGCAGTTGGTTGGCAGGAATGAACACTGAAGCTTTCTTT.

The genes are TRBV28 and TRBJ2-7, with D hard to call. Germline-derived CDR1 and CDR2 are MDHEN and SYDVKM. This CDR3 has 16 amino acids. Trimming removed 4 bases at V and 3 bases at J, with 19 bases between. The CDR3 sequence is CASSSPFGGHFYEQYF. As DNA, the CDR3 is TGTGCCAGCAGTTCCCCTTTTGGCGGTCATTTCTACGAGCAGTACTTC.

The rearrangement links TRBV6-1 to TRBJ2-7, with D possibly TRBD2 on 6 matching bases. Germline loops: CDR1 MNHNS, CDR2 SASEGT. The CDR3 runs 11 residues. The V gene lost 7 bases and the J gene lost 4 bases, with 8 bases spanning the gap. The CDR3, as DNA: TGTGCCAGCACGGGGGAGTACGAGCAGTACTTC. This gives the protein CASTGEYEQYF.